The next 16 T cell receptor beta chains were all read from a single sample in a study of tissue T cells after allogeneic stem cell transplantation. This table comes from immunoSEQ multiplex PCR, and its TCRdb copy is limited to in-frame clones, with some not included. The sample shows under 25,000 clones, about two thirds of them seen only once. The sample taken for sequencing was spleen. Receptors were obtained from a female BALB/c mouse in good health. The mice in this strain carry MHC haplotype H2-d.

Notes on this clone: Germline and genes here are mouse. Read coverage stops 1 residue before the CDR3 terminus; the germline J gene supplies the remainder. The chain links TRBV14 to TRBJ1-1, with D unclear. The CDR3 totals 13 residues. Trimming cost V 4 bases and J 0 bases, with 7 bases left between them. From germline, CDR1 is SGHDT and CDR2 FRDEAV. CDR3 DNA (partial): TGTGCCAGCAGTCCAAATACAAACACAGAAGTCTTC. It encodes CASSPNTNTEVF. The entire CDR3 sequence reads CASSPNTNTEVFF.

On this clone: Genes here carry mouse names. The read ends 1 residue early relative to the CDR3; the germline J gene fills the gap. The V gene is TRBV13-3, the J gene TRBJ2-4; TRBD1 might be the D (5 bases). CDR1 and CDR2 from the germline V gene are NNHDY and SYVADS. Trimming took 5 bases from V and 6 from J, leaving 10 bases between them. There are 12 residues in the CDR3. The CDR3 DNA, read in part, is TGTGCCAGCAGCTCAGGGCGGAACACCTTGTAC. Protein product: CASSSGRNTLY. The whole CDR3 region reads CASSSGRNTLYF.

Regarding this clone: Any gene name here is a mouse gene name. The CDR3 bases that were read are TGTGGTGCCTCCGGGACAGGGGTTAACTATGCTGAGCAGTTC. This translates into CGASGTGVNYAEQF. The whole CDR3 protein reads CGASGTGVNYAEQFF. The V call is TRBV20, the J call TRBJ2-1; 10 bases are a match to TRBD1. Read sequence stops 1 residue before the CDR3 end, and the germline J gene provides the missing end. The CDR3 runs 15 residues. V was pared by 6 bases and J by 0 bases, with 5 bases of the junction left unmatched. Germline CDR1 and CDR2: GFQATS and STVNSAI. Full variable domain (outside the CDR3, taken from reference TRBV20 and TRBJ2-1): GALVYQYPRRTICKSGTSMRMECQAVGFQATSVAWYRQSPQKTFELIALSTVNSAIKYEQNFTQEKFPISHPNLSFSSMTVLNAYLEDRGLYLCGASGTGVNYAEQFFGPGTRLTVL.

A remark on this clone: Gene names and germline match the mouse. The DNA ends 1 residue before the CDR3 does, and the rest of the CDR3 is filled in from the germline J gene. The chain carries TRBV19 and TRBJ2-5; D is perhaps TRBD1 (5 bases). Trimming stripped 4 bases from V and 0 bases from J, with 9 bases between. Germline V gives CDR1 FNHDT, CDR2 SITEND (reference sequence). The CDR3 sequence is 14 residues long. The CDR3 reads CASSPDRNQDTQYF. Partial CDR3 DNA: TGTGCCAGCAGTCCTGACAGAAACCAAGACACCCAGTAC. The variable domain in full, completed from reference TRBV19 and TRBJ2-5, reads GGIITQTPKFLIGQEGQKLTLKCQQNFNHDTMYWYRQDSGKGLRLIYYSITENDLQKGDLSEGYDASREKKSSFSLTVTSAQKNEMAVFLCASSPDRNQDTQYFGPGTRLLVL.

Worth noting for this clone: Genes and germline come from the mouse. The CDR3 end is not reached by the read, which stops 1 residue before it; the germline J gene fills it in. The rearrangement joins TRBV13-3 to TRBJ2-1; 10 nucleotides align to TRBD1. The ends lost 1 base at V and 6 bases at J; junction bases unmatched: 4. The CDR3 extends over 15 amino acids. Germline CDR1 reads NNHDY; CDR2 reads SYVADS. CDR3 protein: CASSDSGDRGAEQFF. The DNA read from the CDR3 is TGTGCCAGCAGTGATTCAGGGGACAGGGGTGCTGAGCAGTTC.

This clone has only a few counts. Germline and genes here are mouse. Read sequence stops 1 residue before the CDR3 end, and the germline J gene provides the missing end. This chain connects TRBV31 to TRBJ2-7; D uncertain. V was cut by 1 base and J by 9 bases, with 4 bases left in between. The CDR3 runs to 9 residues. The germline V gene has CDR1 GKSSPN and CDR2 SITVG. CDR3 DNA, as far as it was read: TGTGCCTGGAGTCCCCGACAGTAC. This translates into CAWSPRQY. The CDR3 as a whole reads CAWSPRQYF.

About this clone: Each gene name is a mouse one. The read terminates 1 residue ahead of where the CDR3 ends, so the germline J gene completes it. J is TRBJ1-2 and V is TRBV13-1, with D perhaps TRBD1 (5 bases). Trimming pared 0 bases from V and 1 base from J, leaving 7 bases between. This CDR3 is 14 amino acids long. Germline assignment: CDR1 NSHNY and CDR2 SYGAGN. Incomplete CDR3 DNA: TGTGCCAGCAGTGATGGGGGGGGAAACTCCGACTACACC. Translation gives CASSDGGGNSDYT. The complete CDR3 protein is CASSDGGGNSDYTF.

Worth noting for this clone: Mouse germline and gene names are used. Coverage ceases 1 residue before the CDR3 finishes, and the germline J gene fills in the end. This sequence joins TRBV13-1 and TRBJ2-1, with 7 bases aligning to TRBD2. Germline CDR1 NSHNY, CDR2 SYGAGN. This CDR3 spans 15 amino acids. The V gene end was trimmed by 3 bases and the J gene end by 0 bases; junction bases not matched to a gene: 3. The sequenced CDR3 bases are TGTGCCAGCAGTGCTACTGGGGATAACTATGCTGAGCAGTTC. It yields the protein CASSATGDNYAEQF. The complete CDR3 protein is CASSATGDNYAEQFF.

On this clone itself: Gene names are mouse gene names. Sequencing ends 1 residue short of the CDR3 end; the germline J gene provides the rest. The chain recombines TRBV19 with TRBJ1-2, with D possibly matching TRBD1 (5 bases). The CDR3 is made up of 13 amino acids. Trimming removed 2 bases from V and 2 bases from J, with 7 bases in between. Germline lookup yields CDR1 FNHDT and CDR2 SITEND (reference sequence). CDR3 region: CASSMEGNSDYTF. CDR3 bases read: TGTGCCAGCAGTATGGAGGGGAACTCCGACTACACC.

Of note for this clone: Gene names follow the mouse nomenclature. The CDR3 goes on 1 residue after the read ends, and that part is filled in from the germline J gene. The chain recombines TRBV29 with TRBJ1-4, with 7 bases that match TRBD1. Trimming took 7 bases from V and 7 from J; bases not matched to a gene: 12. The CDR3 runs to 15 residues. Per the germline V gene, CDR1 is MSHET and CDR2 is SYDVDS. The CDR3 loop is CASTPGQVGAERLFF. Incomplete CDR3 DNA: TGTGCTAGCACCCCCGGACAGGTCGGTGCCGAAAGATTATTT.

With regard to this clone: The listed genes are named as in mouse. The sequence runs out 1 residue before the end of the CDR3; the remainder is reconstructed from the germline J gene. The rearrangement links TRBV20 to TRBJ2-4; 7 positions match TRBD1. Germline-derived CDR1 and CDR2 are GFQATS and STVNSAI. Trimming at V came to 3 bases and at J to 1 base, leaving 7 bases not matched to a gene. The CDR3 is 15 amino acids. Partial CDR3 DNA: TGTGGTGCTAGATACAGGGGAAGGGGTCAAAACACCTTGTAC. Its translation is CGARYRGRGQNTLY. The entire CDR3 reads CGARYRGRGQNTLYF.

On this clone: Gene names and germline match the mouse. The observed sequence ends 1 residue before the CDR3 terminus, with the missing tail filled in from the germline J gene. V and J are TRBV5 and TRBJ1-1; D gene ambiguous. The CDR3 extends over 12 amino acids. V gave up 2 bases and J gave up 5 bases, with 6 bases separating them. CDR1 is LGHNA and CDR2 is YNLKQL in the germline V gene (reference sequence). The CDR3 here is CASSQTGTEVFF. CDR3 DNA, as far as it was read: TGTGCCAGCAGCCAAACCGGGACAGAAGTCTTC.

A remark on this clone: All gene names here are mouse names. Sequencing ends 1 residue short of the CDR3 end; the germline J gene provides the rest. The rearrangement joins TRBV13-2 to TRBJ2-3; D assignment may be TRBD1 or TRBD2 (6 bases each). The CDR3 totals 15 residues. The ends were cut back, 1 base at V and 3 bases at J, with 12 bases in the middle. Per the germline V gene, CDR1 is NNHNN and CDR2 is SYGAGS (reference sequence). The CDR3 protein is CASGDWGRRAETLYF. Partial CDR3 DNA: TGTGCCAGCGGTGATTGGGGGCGCAGGGCAGAAACGCTGTAT.

In the case of this clone: The gene names here belong to mouse. With the read ending 1 residue before the CDR3 end, the germline J gene is used to fill in that end. The chain links TRBV5 to TRBJ1-5; D gene ambiguous. The length of the CDR3 is 13 residues. Trimming stripped 0 bases from V and 4 bases from J, with 4 bases between. Germline-derived CDR1 and CDR2 are LGHNA and YNLKQL (reference sequence). The CDR3: CASSQEGNQAPLF. CDR3 DNA (partial): TGTGCCAGCAGCCAAGAGGGGAACCAGGCTCCGCTT.

The sample holds one count of this clone. Gene names are mouse gene names. The CDR3 is cut off 1 residue early in the read; its end comes from the germline J gene. The chain is built from TRBV19 and TRBJ2-1; TRBD1 is a possible D gene (6 bases). V lost 4 bases, J lost 1 base, and 12 bases lay in between. CDR1 and CDR2 (germline): FNHDT, SITEND (reference sequence). The CDR3 extends over 15 amino acids. Incomplete CDR3 DNA: TGTGCCAGCAGTCCTCCAGGACAGAACTATGCTGAGCAGTTC. It yields the protein CASSPPGQNYAEQF. The complete CDR3 reads CASSPPGQNYAEQFF.

Of note for this clone: The gene names here belong to mouse. Sequencing ends 1 residue short of the CDR3 end; the germline J gene provides the rest. This chain joins TRBV13-2 and TRBJ2-4, with TRBD2 matching 14 bases. CDR3 length equals 18 residues. The V gene end was trimmed by 0 bases and the J gene end by 0 bases; junction bases not matched to a gene: 3. In germline, CDR1 is NNHNN, CDR2 SYGAGS (reference sequence). The CDR3 bases that were read are TGTGCCAGCGGTGATGCGGGGACTGGGGGGGCTAGTCAAAACACCTTGTAC. Translated, it gives CASGDAGTGGASQNTLY. The full CDR3 is CASGDAGTGGASQNTLYF.